This paragraph covers one T cell receptor beta chain sequence. The data belong to a study of cytomegalovirus exposure and HLA in healthy donors. This CDR3 contains 16 residues. V dropped 2 bases and J dropped 2 bases, with 15 bases sitting between them. From germline, CDR1 is SGHTA and CDR2 FQGNSA. PCR employed 60 Vbeta and 13 Jbeta primers. The protocol was immunoSEQ multiplex PCR, while the TCRdb copy is restricted to in-frame clones and leaves out a portion. The data show 60,000 to 85,000 clones, about 84% seen once. The rearrangement links TRBV7-2 to TRBJ2-5; D remains ambiguous. The source material was PBMCs. The source is a man between 35 and 55 years old in good health and CMV-seronegative. The CDR3 nucleotides are TGTGCCAGCAGCTTATCAGGTTCCGCCCAGCAAGAGACCCAGTACTTC. As protein: CASSLSGSAQQETQYF. Together with reference TRBV7-2 and TRBJ2-5, the CDR3 gives the full variable domain: GAGVSQSPSNKVTEKGKDVELRCDPISGHTALYWYRQSLGQGLEFLIYFQGNSAPDKSGLPSDRFSAERTGGSVSTLTIQRTQQEDSAVYLCASSLSGSAQQETQYFGPGTRLLVL.